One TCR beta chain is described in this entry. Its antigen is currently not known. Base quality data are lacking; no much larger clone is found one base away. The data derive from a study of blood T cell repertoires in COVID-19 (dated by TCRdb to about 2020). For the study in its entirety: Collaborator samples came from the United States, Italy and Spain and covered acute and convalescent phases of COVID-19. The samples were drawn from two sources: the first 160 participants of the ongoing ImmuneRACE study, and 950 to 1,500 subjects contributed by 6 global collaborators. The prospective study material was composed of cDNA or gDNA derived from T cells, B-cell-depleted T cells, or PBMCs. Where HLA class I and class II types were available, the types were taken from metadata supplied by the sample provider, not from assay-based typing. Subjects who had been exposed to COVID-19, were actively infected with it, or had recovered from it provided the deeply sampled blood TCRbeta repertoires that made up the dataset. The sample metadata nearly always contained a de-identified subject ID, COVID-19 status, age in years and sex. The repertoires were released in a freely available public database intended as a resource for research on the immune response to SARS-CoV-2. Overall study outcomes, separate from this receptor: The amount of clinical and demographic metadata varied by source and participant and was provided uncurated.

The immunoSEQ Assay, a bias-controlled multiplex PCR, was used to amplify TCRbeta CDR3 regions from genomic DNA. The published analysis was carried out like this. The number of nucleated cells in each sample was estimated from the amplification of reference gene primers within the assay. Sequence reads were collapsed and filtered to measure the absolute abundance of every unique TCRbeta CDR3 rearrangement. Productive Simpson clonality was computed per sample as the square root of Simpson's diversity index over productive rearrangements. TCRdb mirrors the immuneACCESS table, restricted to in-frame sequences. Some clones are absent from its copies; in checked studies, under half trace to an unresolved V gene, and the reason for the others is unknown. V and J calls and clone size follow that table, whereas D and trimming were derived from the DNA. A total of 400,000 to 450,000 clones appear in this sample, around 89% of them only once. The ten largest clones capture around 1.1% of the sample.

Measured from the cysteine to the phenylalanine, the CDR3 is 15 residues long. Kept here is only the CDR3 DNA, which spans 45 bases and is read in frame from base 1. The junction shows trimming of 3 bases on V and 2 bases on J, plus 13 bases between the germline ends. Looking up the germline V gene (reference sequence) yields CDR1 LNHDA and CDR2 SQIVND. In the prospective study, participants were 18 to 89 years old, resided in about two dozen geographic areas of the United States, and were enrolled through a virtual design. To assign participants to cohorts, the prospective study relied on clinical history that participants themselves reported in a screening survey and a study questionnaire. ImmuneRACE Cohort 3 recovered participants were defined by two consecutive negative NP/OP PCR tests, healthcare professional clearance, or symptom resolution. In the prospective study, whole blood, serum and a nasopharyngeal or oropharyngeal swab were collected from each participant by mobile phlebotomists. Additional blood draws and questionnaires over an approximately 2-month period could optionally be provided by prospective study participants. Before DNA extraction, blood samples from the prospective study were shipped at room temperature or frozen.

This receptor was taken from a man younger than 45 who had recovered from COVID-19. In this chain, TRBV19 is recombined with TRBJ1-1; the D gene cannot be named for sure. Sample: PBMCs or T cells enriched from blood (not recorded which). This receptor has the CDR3 CASSILLTGNTEAFF. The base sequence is TGTGCCAGTAGTATCCTCCTAACGGGAAACACTGAAGCTTTCTTT.